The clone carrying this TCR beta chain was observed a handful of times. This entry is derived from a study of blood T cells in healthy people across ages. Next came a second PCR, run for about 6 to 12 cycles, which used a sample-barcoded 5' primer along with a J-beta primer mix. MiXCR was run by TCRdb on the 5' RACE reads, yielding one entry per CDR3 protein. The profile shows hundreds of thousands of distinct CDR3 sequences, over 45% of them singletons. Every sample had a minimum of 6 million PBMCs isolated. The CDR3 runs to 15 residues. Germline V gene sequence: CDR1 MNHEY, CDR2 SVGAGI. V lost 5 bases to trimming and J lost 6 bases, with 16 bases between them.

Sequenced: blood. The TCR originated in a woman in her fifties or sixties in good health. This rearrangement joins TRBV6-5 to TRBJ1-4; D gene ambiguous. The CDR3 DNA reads TGTGCCAGCAGTCGGACGACCTCATCCTATGAAAAACTGTTTTTT. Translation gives CASSRTTSSYEKLFF.